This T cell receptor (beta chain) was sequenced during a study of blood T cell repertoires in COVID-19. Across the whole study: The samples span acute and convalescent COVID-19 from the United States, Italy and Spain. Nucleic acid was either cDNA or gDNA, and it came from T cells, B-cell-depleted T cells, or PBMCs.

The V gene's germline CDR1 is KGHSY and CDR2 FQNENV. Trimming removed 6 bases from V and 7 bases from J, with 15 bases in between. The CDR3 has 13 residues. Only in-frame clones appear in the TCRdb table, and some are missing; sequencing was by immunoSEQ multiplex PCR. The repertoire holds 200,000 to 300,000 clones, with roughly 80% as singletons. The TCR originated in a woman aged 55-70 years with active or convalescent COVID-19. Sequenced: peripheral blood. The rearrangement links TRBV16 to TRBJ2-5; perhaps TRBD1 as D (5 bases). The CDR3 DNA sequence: TGTGCCAGCAGAGGGGATATCTGGGGGACCCAGTACTTC. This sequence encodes CASRGDIWGTQYF.